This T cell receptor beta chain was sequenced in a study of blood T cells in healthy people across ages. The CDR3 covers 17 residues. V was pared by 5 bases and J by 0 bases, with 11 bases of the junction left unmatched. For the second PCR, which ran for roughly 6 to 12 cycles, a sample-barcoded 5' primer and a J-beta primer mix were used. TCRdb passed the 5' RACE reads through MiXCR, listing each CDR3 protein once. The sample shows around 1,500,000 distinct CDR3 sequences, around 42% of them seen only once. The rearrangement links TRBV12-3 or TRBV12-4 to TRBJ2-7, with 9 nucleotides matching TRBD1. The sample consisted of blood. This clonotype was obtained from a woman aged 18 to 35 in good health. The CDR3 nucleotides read TGTGCCAGCAGTCATAACGCCGGGACAGGGAGCTCCTACGAGCAGTACTTC. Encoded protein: CASSHNAGTGSSYEQYF.